This TCR beta chain originates from a study of CD8+ T cells in alopecia areata. Findings of the study overall: Normal-skin resident alphabeta T cells also appear among scalp sample sequences.

The CDR3 covers 14 residues. Germline values: CDR1 SNHLY, CDR2 FYNNEI. V gave up 5 bases and J gave up 3 bases, with 13 bases separating them. The treatment is: oral pan-JAK inhibitor, 5-10 mg twice daily. In this sample, this clone turned up a few times. Antigen unknown. Extraction and reverse transcription of RNA yielded cDNA as the sequencing template. This table comes from immunoSEQ multiplex PCR, and its TCRdb copy is limited to in-frame clones, with some not included. The data show approximately 280,000 clones, 58% seen once. The receptor was derived from a human donor with alopecia areata. This rearrangement joins TRBV2 to TRBJ2-5; perhaps TRBD1 as D (5 bases). The sequencing used CD4+ T cells sorted from blood, collected at week 24, from a patient treated with tofacitinib. The CDR3 DNA reads as TGTGCCAGCAGTCCCTGGGGCCGAGAAGAGACCCAGTACTTC. This sequence encodes CASSPWGREETQYF.